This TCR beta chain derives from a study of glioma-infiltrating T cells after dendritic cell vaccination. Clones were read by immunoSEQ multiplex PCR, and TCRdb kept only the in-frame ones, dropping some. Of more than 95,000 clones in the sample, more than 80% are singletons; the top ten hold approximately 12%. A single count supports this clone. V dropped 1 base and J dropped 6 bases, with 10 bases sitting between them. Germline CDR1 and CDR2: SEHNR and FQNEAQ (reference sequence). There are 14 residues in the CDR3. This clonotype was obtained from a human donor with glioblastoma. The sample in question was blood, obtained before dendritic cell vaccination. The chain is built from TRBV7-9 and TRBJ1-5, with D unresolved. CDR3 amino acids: CASSLGEGGQPQHF. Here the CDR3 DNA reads TGTGCCAGCAGCTTAGGGGAGGGAGGTCAGCCCCAGCATTTT.